This is a list of T cell receptor beta chains from one sample in a study of cytotoxic CD8 clonotypes in ibrutinib-treated CLL. Profiled with immunoSEQ multiplex PCR; TCRdb holds only in-frame clones, not every one. In the table there are 130,000 or so clones, about 79% of which are singletons. The specimen comprised PBMCs, sampled after 12 months of ibrutinib treatment. All receptors come from a human donor with chronic lymphocytic leukemia. Both conserved end residues are part of each CDR3. Fields, in order: D gene, V gene, J gene, clone size, CDR3 protein, CDR3 DNA. The D gene is left open where the match is weak. Rows give clone size only sometimes, using once, few, many, or a class for an expanded clone.

TRBD1	TRBV29-1	TRBJ1-1	.	CSGMGQATYTEAFF	TGCAGCGGGATGGGACAGGCAACTTACACTGAAGCTTTCTTT
.	TRBV5-1	TRBJ2-1	.	CASSLSRLFEQFF	TGCGCCAGCAGCTTGTCCCGTCTTTTTGAGCAGTTCTTC
TRBD2	TRBV7-8	TRBJ2-7	.	CASSMGLAGREQYF	TGTGCCAGCAGCATGGGACTAGCGGGACGGGAGCAGTACTTC
TRBD1	TRBV6-1	TRBJ2-7	.	CASSENWGQGRPSGQAYRSYEQYF	TGTGCCAGCAGTGAAAACTGGGGACAGGGGAGGCCTAGCGGGCAGGCGTACAGATCCTACGAGCAGTACTTC
.	TRBV29-1	TRBJ2-5	.	CSVDPPEETQYF	TGCAGCGTTGATCCCCCCGAAGAGACCCAGTACTTC
.	TRBV11-2	TRBJ2-7	.	CASSLGASLDEQYF	TGTGCCAGCAGCTTAGGGGCTAGCCTGGACGAGCAGTACTTC
.	TRBV5-1	TRBJ2-5	.	CASSLLSTQETQYF	TGCGCCAGCAGCTTGTTGTCAACCCAAGAGACCCAGTACTTC
.	TRBV7-6	TRBJ1-1	.	CASSLGAAYTEAFF	TGTGCCAGCAGCTTAGGGGCAGCCTACACTGAAGCTTTCTTT
.	TRBV9	TRBJ1-5	.	CASSVGTGSNQPQHF	TGTGCCAGCAGCGTAGGTACAGGCAGCAATCAGCCCCAGCATTTT
.	TRBV5-4	TRBJ1-1	.	CASSVGGGLNTEAFF	TGTGCCAGCAGCGTAGGGGGGGGCTTAAACACTGAAGCTTTCTTT
TRBD2	TRBV19	TRBJ2-7	.	CASSTPGLARYEQYF	TGTGCCAGTAGTACACCGGGACTAGCGAGATACGAGCAGTACTTC
.	TRBV2	TRBJ2-3	.	CASSSTSSTDTQYF	TGTGCCAGCAGTTCGACTTCTAGCACAGATACGCAGTATTTT
TRBD2	TRBV19	TRBJ2-1	.	CASSQKTSGRISGRYNEQFF	TGTGCCAGTAGTCAAAAGACTAGCGGGAGAATCTCGGGAAGATACAATGAGCAGTTCTTC
TRBD2	TRBV11-1	TRBJ2-5	.	CASSPGRVADQETQYF	TGTGCCAGCAGCCCCGGGAGGGTAGCGGACCAAGAGACCCAGTACTTC
TRBD1	TRBV6-1	TRBJ1-2	.	CASRRTGDDYGYTF	TGTGCCAGCAGGCGGACAGGGGACGATTATGGCTACACCTTC
.	TRBV19	TRBJ1-5	.	CASRHPRNSNQPQHF	TGTGCCAGTCGACACCCGAGAAATAGCAATCAGCCCCAGCATTTT
.	TRBV5-1	TRBJ2-7	.	CASSSPSGEQYF	TGCGCCAGCAGCTCCCCCTCCGGCGAGCAGTACTTC
.	TRBV28	TRBJ1-5	few	CASRPIQGEWPQHF	TGTGCCAGCAGGCCGATACAGGGAGAGTGGCCCCAGCATTTT
.	TRBV28	TRBJ2-5	.	CASSLPPAGVEETQYF	TGTGCCAGCAGTTTACCGCCGGCAGGGGTGGAAGAGACCCAGTACTTC
.	TRBV6-5	TRBJ2-6	.	CASGSTATDVLTF	TGTGCCAGCGGTTCGACGGCGACGGACGTCCTGACTTTC
TRBD1	TRBV19	TRBJ2-3	.	CASSIEGGDLLDTQYF	TGTGCCAGTAGTATTGAAGGGGGCGATCTGTTAGATACGCAGTATTTT
TRBD1	TRBV9	TRBJ2-1	.	CASSEQGALYNEQFF	TGTGCCAGCAGCGAACAGGGGGCGCTCTACAATGAGCAGTTCTTC
.	TRBV11-3	TRBJ1-1	.	CASSKRTGSTEAFF	TGTGCCAGCAGCAAAAGAACAGGGAGCACTGAAGCTTTCTTT
.	TRBV2	TRBJ1-2	.	CASPQSNYGYTF	TGTGCCAGTCCCCAGTCTAACTATGGCTACACCTTC
TRBD2	TRBV2	TRBJ2-7	.	CASSETSGSLQQYF	TGTGCCAGCAGTGAGACTAGCGGGTCCCTCCAGCAGTACTTC
TRBD2	TRBV4-2	TRBJ2-3	.	CASSQDPSGTETQYF	TGTGCCAGCAGCCAGGATCCTAGCGGGACGGAGACGCAGTATTTT
.	TRBV10-2	TRBJ2-7	.	CASLQGLYEQYF	TGCGCCAGTCTGCAGGGCCTCTACGAGCAGTACTTC
.	TRBV5-1	TRBJ2-2	once	CASSLTSLGGAGELFF	TGCGCCAGCAGCTTAACCTCACTCGGTGGGGCCGGGGAGCTGTTTTTT
.	TRBV28	TRBJ1-5	few	CASSPTPPRQPQHF	TGTGCCAGCAGTCCCACCCCGCCCAGGCAGCCCCAGCATTTT
TRBD1	TRBV5-4	TRBJ1-1	.	CASSLVGQKNTEAFF	TGTGCCAGCAGCTTGGTGGGACAGAAGAACACTGAAGCTTTCTTT
.	TRBV7-9	TRBJ2-2	.	CASTRTVLNTGELFF	TGTGCCAGCACCCGGACAGTATTAAACACCGGGGAGCTGTTTTTT
.	TRBV28	TRBJ2-3	.	CASSFRIPSTDTQYF	TGTGCCAGCAGTTTTCGGATACCTAGCACAGATACGCAGTATTTT
TRBD1	TRBV15	TRBJ2-3	once	CATSRDGGQGTDTQYF	TGTGCCACCAGCAGAGATGGGGGACAGGGCACAGATACGCAGTATTTT
.	TRBV2	TRBJ2-6	.	CASPGTPGSGANVLTF	TGTGCCAGTCCCGGGACACCTGGCTCTGGGGCCAACGTCCTGACTTTC
TRBD2	TRBV14	TRBJ2-3	.	CASSQRTSASTDTQYF	TGTGCCAGCAGCCAACGGACTAGCGCCAGCACAGATACGCAGTATTTT
.	TRBV13	TRBJ2-5	.	CASRISGKGYQETQYF	TGTGCCAGCAGAATCTCAGGAAAGGGGTACCAAGAGACCCAGTACTTC
.	TRBV19	TRBJ2-2	.	CASSIIYRANTGELFF	TGTGCCAGTAGTATCATTTACAGGGCGAACACCGGGGAGCTGTTTTTT
.	TRBV14	TRBJ1-2	.	CASSRYLGWNYGYTF	TGTGCCAGCAGCCGATATTTGGGTTGGAACTATGGCTACACCTTC
.	TRBV27	TRBJ1-4	.	CASSFGRANEKLFF	TGTGCCAGCAGTTTCGGTCGGGCTAATGAAAAACTGTTTTTT
TRBD1	TRBV28	TRBJ2-2	once	CASSSPARPDRGSERELFF	TGTGCCAGCAGTTCCCCAGCCCGACCGGACAGGGGTAGCGAAAGGGAGCTGTTTTTT